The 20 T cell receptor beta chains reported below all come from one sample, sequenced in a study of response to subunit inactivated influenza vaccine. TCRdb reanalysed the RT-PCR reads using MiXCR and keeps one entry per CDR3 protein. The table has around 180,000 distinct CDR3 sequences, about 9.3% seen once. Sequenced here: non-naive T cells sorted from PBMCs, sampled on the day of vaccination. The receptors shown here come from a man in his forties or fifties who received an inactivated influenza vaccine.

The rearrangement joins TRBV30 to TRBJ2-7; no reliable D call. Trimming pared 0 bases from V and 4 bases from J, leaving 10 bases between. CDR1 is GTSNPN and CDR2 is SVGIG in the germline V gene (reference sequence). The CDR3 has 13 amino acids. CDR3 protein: CAWSVRSVYEQYF. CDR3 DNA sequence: TGTGCCTGGAGTGTACGGTCGGTTTACGAGCAGTACTTC.

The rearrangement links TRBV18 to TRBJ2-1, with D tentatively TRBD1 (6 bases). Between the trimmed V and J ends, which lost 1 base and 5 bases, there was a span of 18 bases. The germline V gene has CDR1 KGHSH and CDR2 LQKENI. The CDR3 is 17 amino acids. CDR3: CASSPRMPDRQNNEQFF. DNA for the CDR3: TGTGCCAGCTCACCACGTATGCCGGACAGACAAAACAATGAGCAGTTCTTC. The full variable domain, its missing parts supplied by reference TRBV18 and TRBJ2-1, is NAGVMQNPRHLVRRRGQEARLRCSPMKGHSHVYWYRQLPEEGLKFMVYLQKENIIDESGMPKERFSAEFPKEGPSILRIQQVVRGDSAAYFCASSPRMPDRQNNEQFFGPGTRLTVL.

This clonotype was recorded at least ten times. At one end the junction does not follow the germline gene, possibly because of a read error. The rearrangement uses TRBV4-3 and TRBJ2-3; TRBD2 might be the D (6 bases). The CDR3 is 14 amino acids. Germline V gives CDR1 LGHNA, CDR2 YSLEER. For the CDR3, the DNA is TGCGCCAGCAGCCAAGATCAGTTCCTAGCGCCCCTTACTTTT. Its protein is CASSQDQFLAPLTF.

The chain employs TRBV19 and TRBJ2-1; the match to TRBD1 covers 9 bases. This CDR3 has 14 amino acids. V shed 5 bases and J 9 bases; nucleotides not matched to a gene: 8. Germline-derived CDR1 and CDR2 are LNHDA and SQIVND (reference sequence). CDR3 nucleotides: TGTGCCAGTAGTGTAATGGGACAGGGAGCTGAGCAGTTCTTC. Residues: CASSVMGQGAEQFF. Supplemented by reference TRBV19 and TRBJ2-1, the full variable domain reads DGGITQSPKYLFRKEGQNVTLSCEQNLNHDAMYWYRQDPGQGLRLIYYSQIVNDFQKGDIAEGYSVSREKKESFPLTVTSAQKNPTAFYLCASSVMGQGAEQFFGPGTRLTVL.

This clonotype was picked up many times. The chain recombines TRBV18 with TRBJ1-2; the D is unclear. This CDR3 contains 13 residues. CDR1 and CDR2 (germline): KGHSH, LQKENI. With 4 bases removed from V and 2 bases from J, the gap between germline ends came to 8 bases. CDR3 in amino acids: CASSRSANYGYTF. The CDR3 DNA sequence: TGTGCCAGCTCACGGTCGGCGAACTATGGCTACACCTTC.

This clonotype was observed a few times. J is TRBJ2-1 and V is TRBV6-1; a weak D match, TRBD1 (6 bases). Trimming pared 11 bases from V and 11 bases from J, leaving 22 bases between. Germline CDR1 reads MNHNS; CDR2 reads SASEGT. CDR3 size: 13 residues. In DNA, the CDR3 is TGTGCCTCGAGGACAGACCTAGTTAGCCAGCAGTTCTTC. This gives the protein CASRTDLVSQQFF.

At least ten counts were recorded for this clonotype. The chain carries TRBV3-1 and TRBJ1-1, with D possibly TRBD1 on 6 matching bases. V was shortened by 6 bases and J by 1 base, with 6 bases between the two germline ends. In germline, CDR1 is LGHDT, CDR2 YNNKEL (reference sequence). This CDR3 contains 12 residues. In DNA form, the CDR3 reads TGTGCCAGCAGACAGGGGAACACTGAAGCTTTCTTT. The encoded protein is CASRQGNTEAFF.

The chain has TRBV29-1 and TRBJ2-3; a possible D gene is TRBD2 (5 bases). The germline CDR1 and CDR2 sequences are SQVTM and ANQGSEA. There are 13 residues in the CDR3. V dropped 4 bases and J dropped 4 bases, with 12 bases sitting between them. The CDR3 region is CSVGGSIPDTQYF. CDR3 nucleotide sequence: TGCAGCGTTGGAGGGTCTATCCCAGATACGCAGTATTTT.

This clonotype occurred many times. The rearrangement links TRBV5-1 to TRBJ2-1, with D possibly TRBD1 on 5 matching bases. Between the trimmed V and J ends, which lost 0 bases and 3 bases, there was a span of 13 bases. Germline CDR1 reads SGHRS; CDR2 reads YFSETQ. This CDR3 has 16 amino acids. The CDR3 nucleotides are TGCGCCAGCAGCTTGGGCGACAGCATGGACTACAATGAGCAGTTCTTC. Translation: CASSLGDSMDYNEQFF.

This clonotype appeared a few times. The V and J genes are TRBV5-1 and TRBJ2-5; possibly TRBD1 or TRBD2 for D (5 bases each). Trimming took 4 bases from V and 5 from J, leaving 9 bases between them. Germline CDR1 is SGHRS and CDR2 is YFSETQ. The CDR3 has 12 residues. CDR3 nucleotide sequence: TGCGCCAGCAGCCGGGACGTGGAGACCCAGTACTTC. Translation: CASSRDVETQYF.

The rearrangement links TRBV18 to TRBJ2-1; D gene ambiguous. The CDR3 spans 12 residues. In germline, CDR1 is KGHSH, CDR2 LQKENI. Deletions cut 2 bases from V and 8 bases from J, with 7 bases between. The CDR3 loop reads CASSPDMDEQFF. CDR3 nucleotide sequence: TGTGCCAGCTCACCAGACATGGATGAGCAGTTCTTC.

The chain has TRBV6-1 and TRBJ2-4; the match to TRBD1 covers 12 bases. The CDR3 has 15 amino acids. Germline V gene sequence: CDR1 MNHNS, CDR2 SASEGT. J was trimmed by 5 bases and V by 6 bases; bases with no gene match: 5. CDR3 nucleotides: TGTGCCAGCAGCCCGGGACAGGGGGCTGAAAACATTCAGTACTTC. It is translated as CASSPGQGAENIQYF.

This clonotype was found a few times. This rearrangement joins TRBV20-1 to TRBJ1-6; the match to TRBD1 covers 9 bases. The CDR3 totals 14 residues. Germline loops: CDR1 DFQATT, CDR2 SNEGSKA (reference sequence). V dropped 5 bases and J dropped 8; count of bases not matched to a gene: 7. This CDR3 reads CSAYRGQRDSPLHF. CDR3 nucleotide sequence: TGCAGTGCTTACAGGGGGCAGAGGGATTCACCCCTCCACTTT.

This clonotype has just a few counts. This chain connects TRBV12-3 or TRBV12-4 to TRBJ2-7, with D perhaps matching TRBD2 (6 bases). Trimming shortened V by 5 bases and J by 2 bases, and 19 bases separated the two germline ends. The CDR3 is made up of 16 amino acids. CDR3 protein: CASSSLRGGATYEQYF. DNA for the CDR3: TGTGCCAGCAGTAGCCTTCGGGGCGGGGCGACCTACGAGCAGTACTTC.

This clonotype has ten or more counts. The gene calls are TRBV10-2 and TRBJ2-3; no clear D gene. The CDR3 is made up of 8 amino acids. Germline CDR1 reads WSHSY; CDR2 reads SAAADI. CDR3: CAAGTQYF. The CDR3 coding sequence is TGCGCAGCCGGCACGCAGTATTTT.

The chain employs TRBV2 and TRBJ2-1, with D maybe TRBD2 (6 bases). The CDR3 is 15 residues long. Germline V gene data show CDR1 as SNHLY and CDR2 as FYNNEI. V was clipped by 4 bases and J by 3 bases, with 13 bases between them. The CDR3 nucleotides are TGTGCCAGCAGTGGGCGGGAAGGAAACTACAATGAGCAGTTCTTC. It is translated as CASSGREGNYNEQFF.

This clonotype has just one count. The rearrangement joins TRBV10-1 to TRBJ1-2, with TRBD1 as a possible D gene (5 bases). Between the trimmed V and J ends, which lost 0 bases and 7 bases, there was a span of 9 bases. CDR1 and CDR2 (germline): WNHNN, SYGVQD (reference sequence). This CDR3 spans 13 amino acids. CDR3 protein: CASSESRGVGYTF. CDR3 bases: TGCGCCAGCAGTGAGTCCCGAGGGGTTGGCTACACCTTC.

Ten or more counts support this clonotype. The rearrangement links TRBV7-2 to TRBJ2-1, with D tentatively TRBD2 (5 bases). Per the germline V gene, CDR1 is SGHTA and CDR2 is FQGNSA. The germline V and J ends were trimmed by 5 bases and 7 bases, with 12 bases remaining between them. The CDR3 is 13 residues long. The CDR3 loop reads CASSPSDYNEQFF. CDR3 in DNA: TGTGCCAGCAGCCCCTCCGACTATAATGAGCAGTTCTTC. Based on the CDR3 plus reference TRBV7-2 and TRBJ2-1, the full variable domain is GAGVSQSPSNKVTEKGKDVELRCDPISGHTALYWYRQSLGQGLEFLIYFQGNSAPDKSGLPSDRFSAERTGGSVSTLTIQRTQQEDSAVYLCASSPSDYNEQFFGPGTRLTVL.

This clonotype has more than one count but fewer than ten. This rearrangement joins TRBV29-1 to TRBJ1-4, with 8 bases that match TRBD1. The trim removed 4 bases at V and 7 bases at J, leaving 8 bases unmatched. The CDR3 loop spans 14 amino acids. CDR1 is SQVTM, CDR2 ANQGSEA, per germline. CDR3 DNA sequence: TGCAGCGTTGTCCTTGACAGGGGTGGTGAAAAACTGTTTTTT. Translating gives CSVVLDRGGEKLFF.

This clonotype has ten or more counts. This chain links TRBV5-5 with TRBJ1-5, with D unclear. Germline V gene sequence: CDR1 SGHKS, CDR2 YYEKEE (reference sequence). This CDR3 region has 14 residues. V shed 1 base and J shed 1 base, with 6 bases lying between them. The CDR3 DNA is TGTGCCAGCAGCTTGTTCAGGAGCAATCAGCCCCAGCATTTT. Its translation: CASSLFRSNQPQHF.